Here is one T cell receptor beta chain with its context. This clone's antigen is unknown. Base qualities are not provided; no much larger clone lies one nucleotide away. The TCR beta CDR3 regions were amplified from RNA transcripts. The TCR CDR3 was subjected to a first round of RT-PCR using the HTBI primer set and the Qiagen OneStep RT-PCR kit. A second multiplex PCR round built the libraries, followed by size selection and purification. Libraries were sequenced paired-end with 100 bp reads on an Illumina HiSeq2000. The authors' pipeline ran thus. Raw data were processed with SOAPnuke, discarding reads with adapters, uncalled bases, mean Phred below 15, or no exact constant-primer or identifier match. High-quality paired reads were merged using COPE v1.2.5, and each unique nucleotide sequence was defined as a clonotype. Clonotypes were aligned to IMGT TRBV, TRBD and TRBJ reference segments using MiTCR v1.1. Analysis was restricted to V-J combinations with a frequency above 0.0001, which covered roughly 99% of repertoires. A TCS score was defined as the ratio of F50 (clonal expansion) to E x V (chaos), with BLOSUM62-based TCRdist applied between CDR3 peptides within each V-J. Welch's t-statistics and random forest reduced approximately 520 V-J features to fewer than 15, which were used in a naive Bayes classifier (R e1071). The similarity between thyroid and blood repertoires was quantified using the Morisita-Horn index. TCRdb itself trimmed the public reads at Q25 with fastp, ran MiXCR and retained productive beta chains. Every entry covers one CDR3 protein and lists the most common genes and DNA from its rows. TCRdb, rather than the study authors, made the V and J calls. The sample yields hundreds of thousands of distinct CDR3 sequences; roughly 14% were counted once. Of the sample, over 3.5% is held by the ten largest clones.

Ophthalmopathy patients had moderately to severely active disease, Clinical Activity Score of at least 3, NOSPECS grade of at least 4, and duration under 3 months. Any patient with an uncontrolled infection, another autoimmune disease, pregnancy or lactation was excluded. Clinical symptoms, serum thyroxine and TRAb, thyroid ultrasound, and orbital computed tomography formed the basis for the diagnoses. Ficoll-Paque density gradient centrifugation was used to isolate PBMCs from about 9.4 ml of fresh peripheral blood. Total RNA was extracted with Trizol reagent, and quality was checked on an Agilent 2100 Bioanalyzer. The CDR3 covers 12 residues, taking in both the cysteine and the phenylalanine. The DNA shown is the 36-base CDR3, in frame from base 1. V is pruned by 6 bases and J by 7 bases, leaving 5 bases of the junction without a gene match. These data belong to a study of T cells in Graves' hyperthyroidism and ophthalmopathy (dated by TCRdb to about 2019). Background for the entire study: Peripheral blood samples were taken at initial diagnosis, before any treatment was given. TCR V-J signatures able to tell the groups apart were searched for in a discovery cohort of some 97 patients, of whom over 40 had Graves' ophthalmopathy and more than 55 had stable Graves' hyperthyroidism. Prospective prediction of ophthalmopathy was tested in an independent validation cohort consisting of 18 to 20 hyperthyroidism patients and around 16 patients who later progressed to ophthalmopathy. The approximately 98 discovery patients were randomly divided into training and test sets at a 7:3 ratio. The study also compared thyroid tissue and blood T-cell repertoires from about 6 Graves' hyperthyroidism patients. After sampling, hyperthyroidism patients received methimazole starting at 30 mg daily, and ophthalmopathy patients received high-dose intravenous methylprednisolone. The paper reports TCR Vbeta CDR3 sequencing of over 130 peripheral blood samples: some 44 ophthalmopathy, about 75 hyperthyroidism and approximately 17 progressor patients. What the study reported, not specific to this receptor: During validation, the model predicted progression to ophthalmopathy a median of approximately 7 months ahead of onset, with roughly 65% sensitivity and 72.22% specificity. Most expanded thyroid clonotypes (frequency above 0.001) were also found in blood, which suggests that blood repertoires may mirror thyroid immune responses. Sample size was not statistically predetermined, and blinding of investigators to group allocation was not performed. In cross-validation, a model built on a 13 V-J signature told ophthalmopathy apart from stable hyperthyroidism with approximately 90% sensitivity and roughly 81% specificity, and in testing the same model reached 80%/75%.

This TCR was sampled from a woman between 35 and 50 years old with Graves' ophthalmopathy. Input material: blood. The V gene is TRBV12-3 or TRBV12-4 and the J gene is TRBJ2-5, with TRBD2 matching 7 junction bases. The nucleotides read TGTGCCAGCAGCCGGGGAGGGCCGACCCAGTACTTC. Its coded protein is CASSRGGPTQYF.